This TCR beta chain was found in a study of cytomegalovirus exposure and HLA in healthy donors. Study in general: Unique TCR beta sequences numbering about 100 million came from about 179 million T cells in an earlier analysis. Study-level points and caveats: A later analysis reportedly found that, within productive TCRs, an Asian-associated ancestry cluster had fewer N-insertions than the mean observed across the approximately 690 donors. Being productive about 90% or about 30% of the time was typical of most TCR beta V segments in an earlier analysis. Several of the most significant clusters were apparently associated with common viral pathogens in a later analysis.

The CDR3 is made up of 12 amino acids. From germline, CDR1 is SGDLS and CDR2 YYNGEE. With 2 bases removed from V and 7 bases from J, the gap between germline ends came to 9 bases. The PCR contained 60 Vbeta and 13 Jbeta primers. Assay used: immunoSEQ multiplex PCR; TCRdb lists only in-frame clones, some missing. The repertoire consists of around 100,000 clones, with 60% to 80% occurring once and the leading ten covering about 7.7%. This clone was counted between two and nine times. Its antigen is unidentified. The clonotype originates from a man younger than 35 in good health and CMV-seropositive. The V and J genes are TRBV9 and TRBJ1-2, with a tentative D call TRBD1 (6 bases). The sequencing input was PBMCs. CDR3 bases: TGTGCCAGCAGCGTTACAGGGTGTGGCTACACCTTC. Translating it yields CASSVTGCGYTF.